Given below is one T cell receptor beta chain in context. The antigen remains unidentified. This specimen belongs to a study of shared clonotypes between healthy human individuals. Study observations and caveats: Generally, naive subsets came out with larger estimated richness than memory subsets.

Cells designated naive CD8 were CD45RO-negative and were positively selected for CCR7, with terminally differentiated effector memory CD45RA+ cells excluded. Every one of the donors was a Caucasian adult that lived in Nashville, Tennessee. Running of the assay took place at deep level. Profiled with immunoSEQ multiplex PCR; TCRdb holds only in-frame clones, not every one. Of around 600,000 clones in the sample, 95% were seen once. This CDR3 comprises 14 residues. CDR1 MNHEY and CDR2 SMNVEV come from the germline V gene (reference sequence). V shed 6 bases, J shed 6 bases, and the junction held 8 bases outside the gene matches.

The specimen was naive CD8+ T cells sorted from blood. This clonotype originated in a woman aged 25 to 39 in good health. V is TRBV27 and J is TRBJ2-7, with 10 nucleotides matching TRBD1. CDR3 in DNA: TGTGCCAGCAGCCCCGGGACAGGGGTAGGCGAGCAGTACTTC. This sequence encodes CASSPGTGVGEQYF.